Listed below are T cell receptor beta chains from one sample, sequenced in a study of cytotoxic CD8 clonotypes in ibrutinib-treated CLL. Some clones are missing from TCRdb's copy, which holds only in-frame ones; the method was immunoSEQ multiplex PCR. The sample carries roughly 130,000 clones, approximately 90% recorded once. This specimen consisted of PBMCs, obtained after 12 months of ibrutinib treatment. Receptors originate from a human donor with chronic lymphocytic leukemia. The CDR3 runs from the conserved cysteine through the conserved F or W. D genes are given only for firm matches. Not all rows give a size; the values are once, few, many and, for expanded clones, a class.

d_call,v_call,clone_size,j_call,cdr3_length,cdr3_aa,cdr3_nt
.,TRBV5-5,.,TRBJ2-7,14,CASSLASIGDEQYF,TGTGCCAGCAGCTTGGCCTCGATAGGGGACGAGCAGTACTTC
TRBD2,TRBV7-2,.,TRBJ2-5,15,CASSLNSGRGETQYF,TGTGCCAGCAGCTTAAATAGCGGGAGGGGAGAGACCCAGTACTTC
.,TRBV5-4,.,TRBJ1-2,13,CASSLSPDYGYTF,TGTGCCAGCAGCTTGTCACCGGACTATGGCTACACCTTC
TRBD1,TRBV30,.,TRBJ2-5,14,CAWNRDSEIRAQYF,TGTGCCTGGAACCGGGACAGTGAGATTCGGGCCCAGTACTTC
TRBD2,TRBV7-2,.,TRBJ2-5,13,CASSSGGGETQYF,TGTGCCAGCAGCTCCGGGGGAGGGGAGACCCAGTACTTC
TRBD1,TRBV7-2,.,TRBJ2-1,17,CASSLAAMAGGRNEQFF,TGTGCCAGCAGCTTAGCGGCTATGGCAGGGGGAAGGAATGAGCAGTTCTTC
.,TRBV28,.,TRBJ1-5,13,CASSWGFNQPQHF,TGTGCCAGCAGTTGGGGGTTCAATCAGCCCCAGCATTTT
TRBD2,TRBV5-4,.,TRBJ2-1,15,CASSGLAGGGSEQFF,TGTGCCAGCAGCGGACTAGCGGGAGGAGGTTCTGAGCAGTTCTTC
.,TRBV29-1,.,TRBJ2-3,15,CSVERGAQYTDTQYF,TGCAGCGTTGAAAGAGGCGCGCAGTACACAGATACGCAGTATTTT
.,TRBV6-4,.,TRBJ2-5,13,CASSPIRGETQYF,TGTGCCAGCAGTCCCATACGTGGGGAGACCCAGTACTTC
TRBD1,TRBV11-2,.,TRBJ1-1,16,CASSFLRGRTGTEAFF,TGTGCCAGCAGCTTCCTAAGGGGGCGGACGGGCACTGAAGCTTTCTTT
.,TRBV10-2,.,TRBJ2-7,13,CASSRDGPYEQYF,TGCGCCAGCAGTAGAGACGGTCCCTACGAGCAGTACTTC
.,TRBV10-3,once,TRBJ1-1,14,CAISESTGATEAFF,TGTGCCATCAGTGAGTCGACGGGCGCCACTGAAGCTTTCTTT
TRBD1,TRBV11-1,.,TRBJ2-6,17,CASSSRDRGSGANVLTF,TGTGCCAGCAGCTCCCGGGACAGGGGCTCTGGGGCCAACGTCCTGACTTTC
.,TRBV27,.,TRBJ2-1,15,CASSPIEGTYMGEFF,TGTGCCAGCAGTCCAATAGAAGGAACCTACATGGGGGAGTTCTTC
TRBD1,TRBV19,.,TRBJ1-2,14,CASNRDRATFGYTF,TGTGCCAGTAACAGGGACAGGGCCACATTTGGCTACACCTTC
.,TRBV5-1,once,TRBJ2-5,12,CASKEEGQTQYF,TGCGCCAGCAAGGAAGAGGGCCAGACCCAGTACTTC
.,TRBV11-2,.,TRBJ2-5,16,CASSLDGIAGGETQYF,TGTGCCAGCAGCTTAGATGGGATTGCCGGCGGAGAGACCCAGTACTTC
.,TRBV28,few,TRBJ1-2,12,CASREVHYGYTF,TGTGCCAGCAGAGAAGTCCACTATGGCTACACCTTC
.,TRBV19,.,TRBJ1-5,16,CASSLLPGQSNQPQHF,TGTGCCAGTAGTCTACTTCCTGGACAGAGCAATCAGCCCCAGCATTTT